These 24 T cell receptor beta chains were all obtained from the same sample, sequenced in a study of vaccination effects on CD4 cells after COVID-19. No antigen has been identified for these receptors. Investigators separated out CD4+ T cells once around eleven days of culture had passed. Some clones are missing from TCRdb's copy, which holds only in-frame ones; the method was immunoSEQ multiplex PCR. The sample contains tens of thousands of clones, about two thirds of which appear only once. The material was CD4+ T cells from PBMCs cultured without peptide, obtained before COVID-19 vaccination. The receptors here all came from a human donor who had a prior SARS-CoV-2 infection.

This chain uses TRBV5-6 with TRBJ2-1, with a weak D call TRBD2 (6 bases). Trimming left V 4 bases short and J 8 bases short, with 19 bases between. This CDR3 contains 15 residues. The germline V gene encodes CDR1 SGHDT and CDR2 YYEEEE. CDR3 bases: TGTGCCAGCAGCCGCCTTGGGAGGACATTTGATGAGCAGTTCTTC. Residues: CASSRLGRTFDEQFF. The entire variable domain, with the rest obtained from reference TRBV5-6 and TRBJ2-1, is as follows: DAGVTQSPTHLIKTRGQQVTLRCSPKSGHDTVSWYQQALGQGPQFIFQYYEEEERQRGNFPDRFSGHQFPNYSSELNVNALLLGDSALYLCASSRLGRTFDEQFFGPGTRLTVL.

CDR3 residues: CASSEDRGLGTEAFF. The CDR3 DNA follows: TGTGCCAGCAGTGAGGACAGGGGGTTGGGCACTGAAGCTTTCTTT. The chain carries TRBV6-1 and TRBJ1-1; 10 nucleotides line up with TRBD1. CDR3 length: 15 residues. Looked up from germline, CDR1 is MNHNS and CDR2 is SASEGT. The trim removed 3 bases at V and 4 bases at J, leaving 5 bases unmatched.

This clone was seen a single time. The chain couples TRBV7-2 to TRBJ2-2; D gene ambiguous. The ends were cut back, 6 bases at V and 5 bases at J, with 13 bases in the middle. The CDR3 is 14 residues long. CDR1 is SGHTA and CDR2 is FQGNSA in the germline V gene. The CDR3 nucleotides read TGTGCCAGCAGACCTAATCTTGGAACCGGGGAGCTGTTTTTT. Its protein is CASRPNLGTGELFF.

This clone was recorded only once. The junction departs from germline at one end; a sequencing error may be responsible. The rearrangement uses TRBV5-4 and TRBJ1-1; a weak D match, TRBD1 (6 bases). The CDR3 loop spans 13 amino acids. Germline CDR1 reads SGHNT; CDR2 reads YYREEE (reference sequence). The CDR3 is CASSLGGRTEAFF. CDR3 bases: TGTGCCAGCAGCTTGGGGGGGCGCACTGAAGCCTTCTTT.

The V call is TRBV6-5, the J call TRBJ2-3; D uncertain. The germline V gene has CDR1 MNHEY and CDR2 SVGAGI. Deletions cut 6 bases from V and 3 bases from J, with 13 bases between. The CDR3 runs to 14 residues. The CDR3 protein is CASRPRVGTDTQYF. For the CDR3, the DNA is TGTGCCAGCAGGCCAAGGGTGGGTACAGATACGCAGTATTTT.

This chain links TRBV2 with TRBJ2-1, with unresolved D. Per the germline V gene, CDR1 is SNHLY and CDR2 is FYNNEI. The CDR3 runs 15 residues. Trimming pared 10 bases from V and 2 bases from J, leaving 18 bases between. CDR3 region: CATTRETAAYNEQFF. The CDR3 nucleotides read TGTGCCACCACGAGAGAAACAGCAGCCTACAATGAGCAGTTCTTC. Together with reference TRBV2 and TRBJ2-1, the CDR3 gives the full variable domain: EPEVTQTPSHQVTQMGQEVILRCVPISNHLYFYWYRQILGQKVEFLVSFYNNEISEKSEIFDDQFSVERPDGSNFTLKIRSTKLEDSAMYFCATTRETAAYNEQFFGPGTRLTVL.

The rearrangement joins TRBV19 to TRBJ1-3; D uncertain. This CDR3 is built from 16 residues. V lost 3 bases, J lost 0 bases, and 12 bases lay in between. CDR1 LNHDA and CDR2 SQIVND come from the germline V gene (reference sequence). The DNA for the CDR3 is TGTGCCAGTAGTATCTGGTTGGGAAACTCTGGAAACACCATATATTTT. It codes for CASSIWLGNSGNTIYF.

This chain joins TRBV2 and TRBJ2-7; TRBD2 is a possible D gene (6 bases). Trimming stripped 6 bases from V and 4 bases from J, with 13 bases between. Germline V gene data show CDR1 as SNHLY and CDR2 as FYNNEI. The CDR3 has 13 amino acids. Here the CDR3 DNA reads TGTGCCAGCAGAGAGACGGAGGGTTACGAGCAGTACTTC. Residues: CASRETEGYEQYF. The full variable domain, with the rest looked up from reference TRBV2 and TRBJ2-7, is EPEVTQTPSHQVTQMGQEVILRCVPISNHLYFYWYRQILGQKVEFLVSFYNNEISEKSEIFDDQFSVERPDGSNFTLKIRSTKLEDSAMYFCASRETEGYEQYFGPGTRLTVT.

The chain uses TRBV29-1 and TRBJ2-2, with 10 bases identical to TRBD2. Germline-derived CDR1 and CDR2 are SQVTM and ANQGSEA. This CDR3 has 14 residues. V lost 7 bases to trimming and J lost 6 bases; unmatched junction nucleotides: 8. The CDR3 sequence: CSGRTSGFAGELFF. As DNA, the CDR3 is TGCAGCGGACGGACTAGCGGCTTTGCCGGGGAGCTGTTTTTT.

The chain joins TRBV5-5 to TRBJ1-2; tentative D call: TRBD1 (5 bases). In germline, CDR1 is SGHKS, CDR2 YYEKEE (reference sequence). The CDR3 extends over 15 amino acids. The V end lost 4 bases, the J end lost 3 bases, and 16 bases lay between the germline ends. CDR3 bases: TGTGCCAGCAGCGTGACACTTCGGGGGGACTATGGCTACACCTTC. Its translation: CASSVTLRGDYGYTF.

Comments on this clone: This likely came from a read error, as a far larger clone is one base away. This chain joins TRBV5-1 and TRBJ1-3; D remains unclear. Trimming took 3 bases from V and 2 from J, leaving 0 bases between them. CDR1 SGHRS and CDR2 YFSETQ come from the germline V gene. The CDR3 contains 11 residues. CDR3 nucleotides: TGCGCCAGCAGCTCTGGAAACACCATATATTTT. This encodes CASSSGNTIYF.

This chain links TRBV19 with TRBJ2-1; 9 bases align to TRBD1. The germline V gene encodes CDR1 LNHDA and CDR2 SQIVND (reference sequence). The CDR3 loop spans 14 amino acids. The ends lost 5 bases at V and 7 bases at J; junction bases unmatched: 6. CDR3 sequence: CASSPWTGENEQFF. The CDR3 bases are TGTGCCAGTAGTCCTTGGACAGGGGAAAATGAGCAGTTCTTC.

The genes are TRBV10-3 and TRBJ1-3, with D possibly being TRBD1 (5 bases). V lost 11 bases to trimming and J lost 0 bases, with 11 bases between them. Germline CDR1 and CDR2: ENHRY and SYGVKD. CDR3 length equals 13 residues. In DNA form, the CDR3 reads TGTGCCTCAGGGAAGGACTCTGGAAACACCATATATTTT. Translation gives CASGKDSGNTIYF.

The chain uses TRBV11-2 and TRBJ2-2; no clear D gene. CDR3 size: 13 residues. Germline lookup yields CDR1 SGHAT and CDR2 FQNNGV. Trimming took 1 base from V and 11 from J, leaving 11 bases between them. As DNA, the CDR3 is TGTGCCAGCAGCTTAGTCGCGTTTGGCGAGCTGTTTTTT. Residues: CASSLVAFGELFF.

The rearrangement links TRBV6-5 to TRBJ1-3; no clear D gene. Germline V gene lookup returns CDR1 MNHEY and CDR2 SVGAGI. The CDR3 is 15 residues long. The ends were cut back, 4 bases at V and 2 bases at J, with 12 bases in the middle. Here the CDR3 DNA reads TGTGCCAGCAGTTTAAGGTATTTCCCTGGAAACACCATATATTTT. Translated, it gives CASSLRYFPGNTIYF.

This CDR3 reads CASSLTGANVLTF. For the CDR3, the DNA is TGTGCCAGCAGCTTAACTGGGGCCAACGTCCTGACTTTC. J is TRBJ2-6 and V is TRBV11-3; D remains unclear. The CDR3 contains 13 residues. CDR1 is SGHNT and CDR2 is YENEEA in the germline V gene. Trimming removed 2 bases at V and 2 bases at J, with 1 base between.

The gene calls are TRBV18 and TRBJ1-2, with a weak D call TRBD1 (6 bases). Germline CDR1 is KGHSH and CDR2 is LQKENI. This CDR3 has 16 residues. V lost 5 bases and J lost 4, with 20 bases in between. The CDR3 reads CASSGIRRQAGYGYTF. CDR3 coding DNA: TGTGCCAGCTCAGGGATTCGCAGACAGGCGGGCTATGGCTACACCTTC.

The chain is built from TRBV10-3 and TRBJ1-1; D might be TRBD1 (5 bases). This CDR3 spans 17 amino acids. V lost 0 bases and J lost 4, with 18 bases in between. Germline-derived CDR1 and CDR2 are ENHRY and SYGVKD. The CDR3 reads CAISESRVVGEGTEAFF. CDR3 nucleotide sequence: TGTGCCATCAGTGAGTCGAGGGTCGTAGGGGAGGGCACTGAAGCTTTCTTT.

Only a few counts were recorded for this clone. The chain employs TRBV7-9 and TRBJ1-2; no clear D gene. This CDR3 has 15 amino acids. The V end lost 2 bases, the J end lost 0 bases, and 10 bases lay between the germline ends. CDR1 is SEHNR and CDR2 is FQNEAQ in the germline V gene (reference sequence). CDR3 sequence (DNA): TGTGCCAGCAGCTTACTCTCAGGTGCTAACTATGGCTACACCTTC. Its translation is CASSLLSGANYGYTF.

The V call is TRBV7-9, the J call TRBJ1-2, with unresolved D. Germline-derived CDR1 and CDR2 are SEHNR and FQNEAQ (reference sequence). The CDR3 is 12 residues long. Between the trimmed V and J ends, which lost 2 bases and 8 bases, there was a span of 9 bases. For the CDR3, the DNA is TGTGCCAGCAGCTTACCGGATCGGGGCTACACCTTC. It specifies CASSLPDRGYTF. Drawing the rest from reference TRBV7-9 and TRBJ1-2, the complete variable domain is DTGVSQNPRHKITKRGQNVTFRCDPISEHNRLYWYRQTLGQGPEFLTYFQNEAQLEKSRLLSDRFSAERPKGSFSTLEIQRTEQGDSAMYLCASSLPDRGYTFGSGTRLTVV.

The chain uses TRBV10-1 and TRBJ2-1; 9 nucleotides agree with TRBD2. The ends lost 4 bases at V and 5 bases at J; junction bases unmatched: 6. There are 15 residues in the CDR3. Germline V gene lookup returns CDR1 WNHNN and CDR2 SYGVQD (reference sequence). In DNA form, the CDR3 reads TGCGCCAGCAGTGTTGAAGCGGGAGGACACAATGAGCAGTTCTTC. This translates into CASSVEAGGHNEQFF.

This chain connects TRBV6-5 to TRBJ2-6; no clear D gene. CDR3 length equals 15 residues. The ends were cut back, 0 bases at V and 0 bases at J, with 3 bases in the middle. Germline V gene sequence: CDR1 MNHEY, CDR2 SVGAGI. The CDR3 nucleotides are TGTGCCAGCAGTTACTCAAGCTCTGGGGCCAACGTCCTGACTTTC. Its translation is CASSYSSSGANVLTF.

This clone appeared a few times. The CDR3, as DNA: TGTGCCAGCAGCTTATCGGCGATCTCCGGGGAGCTGTTTTTT. Amino acid sequence: CASSLSAISGELFF. The V and J genes are TRBV7-3 and TRBJ2-2; no clear D gene. Trimming cost V 2 bases and J 6 bases, with 10 bases left between them. Germline lookup yields CDR1 SGHTA and CDR2 FQGTGA. The length of the CDR3 is 14 residues.

This clone occurred a few times. The chain employs TRBV18 and TRBJ1-4; possibly TRBD1 for D (6 bases). The germline gives CDR1 KGHSH, CDR2 LQKENI. The V end was cut by 6 bases, the J end by 6 bases, with 20 bases between. CDR3 length: 16 amino acids. The CDR3 DNA reads as TGTGCCAGCTCTCAGAACTGGGGGGGGCCGGATGAAAAACTGTTTTTT. This encodes CASSQNWGGPDEKLFF.